The rows below give T cell receptor beta chains drawn from one sample of a study of blood T cell repertoires in COVID-19. The method was immunoSEQ multiplex PCR; TCRdb's version includes in-frame clones alone and lacks a portion of them. Found here are fewer than 200,000 clones, approximately 87% of them singletons; the top ten hold about 4.6%. Material: PBMCs or T cells enriched from blood (not recorded which). All receptors come from a woman between 45 and 65 years old who had recovered from COVID-19. The CDR3 runs from the conserved cysteine through the conserved F or W. D genes are given only for firm matches. Expanded clones get a size class; other rows say once, few or many, or leave the size out.

>TRBD1|TRBJ1-4|TRBV6-5|NA
CASRSGTGTEKLFF
TGTGCCAGCAGGTCCGGGACAGGGACTGAAAAACTGTTTTTT
>TRBD2|TRBJ2-5|TRBV7-9|NA
CASSPLAGVGTQYF
TGTGCCAGCAGCCCGCTAGCGGGAGTAGGGACCCAGTACTTC
>NA|TRBJ2-2|TRBV5-1|NA
CASSFSRRDTGELFF
TGCGCCAGCAGCTTCTCACGGAGGGACACCGGGGAGCTGTTTTTT
>TRBD1|TRBJ1-1|TRBV11-2|NA
CASSFRQKVGDSPNTEAFF
TGTGCCAGCAGCTTTCGACAAAAAGTGGGGGACAGCCCGAACACTGAAGCTTTCTTT
>NA|TRBJ2-1|TRBV5-8|NA
CASSLVGVNEQFF
TGTGCCAGCAGCTTGGTCGGGGTCAATGAGCAGTTCTTC
>NA|TRBJ1-6|TRBV11-3|NA
CASSTSEGAPLHF
TGTGCCAGCAGCACATCCGAGGGGGCACCCCTCCACTTT
>NA|TRBJ1-5|TRBV11-2|NA
CASSLGTTGNQPQHF
TGTGCCAGCAGCTTAGGAACGACGGGGAATCAGCCCCAGCATTTT
>NA|TRBJ2-5|TRBV27|NA
CASSVFYPGTSQEETQYF
TGTGCCAGCAGCGTCTTCTATCCGGGGACTTCACAAGAGGAGACCCAGTACTTC
>TRBD1|TRBJ2-3|TRBV7-2|NA
CASRDRGTDTQYF
TGTGCCAGCAGAGACAGGGGCACAGATACGCAGTATTTT
>TRBD1|TRBJ1-5|TRBV10-3|NA
CAISESGQGGGQPQHF
TGTGCCATCAGTGAGTCTGGCCAGGGGGGAGGTCAGCCCCAGCATTTT
>TRBD1|TRBJ2-1|TRBV5-1|NA
CASSFRGQGALDEQFF
TGCGCCAGCAGCTTTAGGGGACAGGGGGCTCTCGATGAGCAGTTCTTC
>TRBD1|TRBJ2-5|TRBV11-2|NA
CASSRRGQGQETQYF
TGTGCCAGCAGCCGACGGGGACAGGGGCAAGAGACCCAGTACTTC
>NA|TRBJ1-6|TRBV18|NA
CASSPTGAGVGSPLHF
TGTGCCAGCTCACCAACCGGAGCAGGGGTGGGATCACCCCTCCACTTT
>NA|TRBJ1-2|TRBV6-2/TRBV6-3|NA
CASSYVSPNYGYTF
TGTGCCAGCAGTTACGTCAGTCCTAACTATGGCTACACCTTC
>TRBD1|TRBJ1-2|TRBV10-2|few
CASGDRVDGYTF
TGCGCCAGTGGGGACAGGGTTGATGGCTACACCTTC
>TRBD2|TRBJ2-1|TRBV7-9|NA
CASSLVPDGRLAEQFF
TGTGCCAGCAGCTTAGTGCCCGACGGTAGACTAGCGGAGCAGTTCTTC
>NA|TRBJ1-2|TRBV2|NA
CASRTGVGGYTF
TGTGCCAGCAGGACCGGGGTAGGGGGCTACACCTTC
>NA|TRBJ1-1|TRBV3-1/TRBV3-2|NA
CASSYSYQNTEAFF
TGTGCCAGCAGCTACAGCTACCAGAACACTGAAGCTTTCTTT
>NA|TRBJ1-6|TRBV7-2|NA
CASSDRRVGHNSPLHF
TGTGCCAGCAGCGATAGACGGGTAGGCCATAATTCACCCCTCCACTTT
>NA|TRBJ2-5|TRBV7-2|NA
CASSLMGTVQETQYF
TGTGCCAGCAGCTTAATGGGTACAGTCCAAGAGACCCAGTACTTC
>NA|TRBJ1-2|TRBV28|NA
CACGRESF
TGTGCCTGCGGGCGGGAAAGCTTC
>NA|TRBJ1-2|TRBV27|NA
CASTSVQGNYGYTF
TGTGCCAGCACCTCCGTCCAGGGAAACTATGGCTACACCTTC
>TRBD1|TRBJ1-5|TRBV27|NA
CASSLSWTGGQPQHF
TGTGCCAGCAGTTTATCCTGGACAGGGGGCCAGCCCCAGCATTTT